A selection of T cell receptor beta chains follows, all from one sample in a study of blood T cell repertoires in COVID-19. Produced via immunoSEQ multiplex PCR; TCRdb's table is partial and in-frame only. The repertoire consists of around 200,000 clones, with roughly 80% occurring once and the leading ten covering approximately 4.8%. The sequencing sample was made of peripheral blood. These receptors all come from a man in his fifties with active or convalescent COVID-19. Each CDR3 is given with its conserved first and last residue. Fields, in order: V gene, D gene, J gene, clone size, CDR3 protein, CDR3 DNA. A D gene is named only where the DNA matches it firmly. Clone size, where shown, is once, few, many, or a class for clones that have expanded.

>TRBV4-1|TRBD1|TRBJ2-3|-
CASSQAGTGFGDTQYF
TGCGCCAGCAGCCAAGCAGGGACAGGGTTCGGGGATACGCAGTATTTT
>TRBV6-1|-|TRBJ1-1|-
CASSDLRNMNTEAFF
TGTGCCAGCAGTGATCTGCGGAACATGAACACTGAAGCTTTCTTT
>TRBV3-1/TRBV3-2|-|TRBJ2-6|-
CASSLVTGPSGANVLTF
TGTGCCAGCAGCCTTGTGACAGGCCCCTCTGGGGCCAACGTCCTGACTTTC
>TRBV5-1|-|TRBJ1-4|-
CASSPGGYDEKLFF
TGCGCCAGCAGCCCGGGCGGGTACGATGAAAAACTGTTTTTT
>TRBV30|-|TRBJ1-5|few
CAWSVRGPQPQHF
TGTGCCTGGAGTGTACGCGGGCCTCAGCCCCAGCATTTT
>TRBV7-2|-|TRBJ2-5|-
CASRPLIRGTQETQYF
TGTGCCAGCCGCCCCCTTATCCGGGGGACCCAAGAGACCCAGTACTTC
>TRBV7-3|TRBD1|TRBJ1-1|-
CASRPPGQRNTEAFF
TGTGCCAGCAGACCTCCGGGACAGAGGAACACTGAAGCTTTCTTT
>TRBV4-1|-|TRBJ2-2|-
CASSRDTNTGELFF
TGCGCCAGCAGCAGGGACACGAACACCGGGGAGCTGTTTTTT
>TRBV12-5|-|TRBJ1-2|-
CASGLDIRVGGYTF
TGTGCTAGTGGTTTGGATATCAGGGTGGGTGGCTACACCTTC
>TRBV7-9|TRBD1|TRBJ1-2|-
CASSLGQRTSF
TGTGCCAGCAGCTTGGGACAGCGAACCTCCTTC
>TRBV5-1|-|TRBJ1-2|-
CASSLGQGDYGYTF
TGCGCCAGCAGCTTGGGGCAGGGTGACTATGGCTACACCTTC
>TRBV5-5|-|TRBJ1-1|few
CASSLAAGQTEAFF
TGTGCCAGCAGCTTGGCGGCAGGGCAGACTGAAGCTTTCTTT
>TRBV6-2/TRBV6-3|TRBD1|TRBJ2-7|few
CASSSGQGRKNFYEQYF
TGTGCCAGCAGTTCGGGACAGGGGAGAAAAAATTTCTACGAGCAGTACTTC
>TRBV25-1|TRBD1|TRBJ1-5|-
CASSDSLTGNQPQHF
TGTGCCAGCAGTGATAGTTTGACAGGGAATCAGCCCCAGCATTTT
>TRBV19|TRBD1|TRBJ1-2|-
CASRGQVAGKGNYGYTF
TGTGCCAGCCGGGGACAGGTAGCCGGAAAGGGTAACTATGGCTACACCTTC
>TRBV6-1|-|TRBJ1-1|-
CASSERGGVSEAFF
TGTGCCAGCAGTGAACGGGGAGGAGTCTCTGAAGCTTTCTTT
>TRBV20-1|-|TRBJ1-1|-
CSASEAGRITEAFF
TGCAGTGCTAGTGAGGCAGGAAGGATCACTGAAGCTTTCTTT
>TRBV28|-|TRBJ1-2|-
CASTDRVYGYTF
TGTGCCAGCACCGACAGAGTCTATGGCTACACCTTC
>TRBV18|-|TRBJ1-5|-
CASSRSGDLYQPQHF
TGTGCCAGTTCCCGTTCCGGGGATCTGTATCAGCCCCAGCATTTT
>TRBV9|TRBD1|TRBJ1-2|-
CASSVPVQGPAYGYTF
TGTGCCAGCAGCGTTCCAGTACAGGGGCCGGCCTATGGCTACACCTTC
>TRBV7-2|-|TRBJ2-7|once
CASSPDMGGLPYEQYF
TGTGCCAGCAGCCCTGATATGGGGGGTCTACCCTACGAGCAGTACTTC
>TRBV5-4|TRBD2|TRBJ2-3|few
CASSSGLGLTDTQYF
TGTGCCAGCAGCTCAGGACTAGGTCTAACAGATACGCAGTATTTT
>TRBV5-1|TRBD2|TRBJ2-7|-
CASSPITSGGQYEQYF
TGCGCCAGCAGCCCGATAACTAGCGGGGGGCAGTACGAGCAGTACTTC
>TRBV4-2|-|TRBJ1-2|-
CASSQSKVAYGYTF
TGTGCCAGCAGCCAAAGTAAGGTAGCCTATGGCTACACCTTC
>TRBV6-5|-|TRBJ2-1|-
CASSTPSKQFF
TGTGCCAGTTCGACCCCTAGCAAGCAGTTCTTC
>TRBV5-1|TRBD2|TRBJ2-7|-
CASSWDGPSGGSGYEQYF
TGCGCCAGCAGCTGGGACGGACCTAGCGGGGGGTCGGGCTACGAGCAGTACTTC
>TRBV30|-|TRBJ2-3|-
CAWSAGGTAQYF
TGTGCCTGGAGTGCTGGGGGCACTGCGCAGTATTTT
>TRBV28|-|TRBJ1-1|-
CASSLWTANTEAFF
TGTGCCAGCAGTTTATGGACAGCGAACACTGAAGCTTTCTTT